This T cell receptor delta chain is from a study of gamma-delta chains in newborns, infants, children. Study as a whole: Microbial exposure reportedly drives polyclonal innate γδ T cell expansion after birth.

Trimming cost V 2 bases and J 0 bases; bases outside gene matches: 8. Per the germline V gene, CDR1 is GEAIGNYY and CDR2 is EKD. The CDR3 runs 19 residues. TCRdb reanalysed the reads via CATT. The table has about 8,500 delta-chain clones, roughly 3.5% seen once; the top ten hold about a sixth. The rearrangement links TRDV2 to TRDJ3; the match to TRDD3 covers 8 bases. The clonotype originates from a child who was a newborn, infant or young child, either healthy, febrile or measles-vaccinated (not recorded which). The sequenced material came from blood. This CDR3 is CACDRLLGGDSWDTRQMFF. The CDR3 nucleotides are TGTGCCTGTGACAGGCTACTGGGGGGCGACTCCTGGGACACCCGACAGATGTTTTTC.